Listed here is a single TCR beta chain. Antigen unknown. Given a much more abundant clone one base away, this may be a read error. CDR3 length equals 15 residues. From germline, CDR1 is KGHSH and CDR2 LQKENI. This record comes from a study of T cells in Graves' hyperthyroidism and ophthalmopathy. Notes on the study in general: Ophthalmopathy was distinguished from stable hyperthyroidism by 13 V-J signatures.

It was uncontrolled infection, other autoimmune disease, pregnancy or lactation that excluded patients. TCR beta CDR3 region amplification was performed from RNA transcripts. The primer set for the first-round RT-PCR of the TCR CDR3 was HTBI. TCRdb recomputed calls from the multiplex PCR reads with MiXCR, one row per CDR3 protein. Of about 380,000 distinct CDR3 sequences listed, more than 14% are singletons. V is TRBV18 and J is TRBJ2-7, with 7 bases identical to TRBD2. Input material: blood. The source is a woman under 40 with Graves' ophthalmopathy. CDR3 DNA sequence: TGTGCCAGCCGCTTAGGAGGGGAGGGATTCGGCGAGCAGTGCTTC. As protein: CASRLGGEGFGEQCF.